A selection of T cell receptor beta chains follows, all from one sample in a study of identical twins. One entry per CDR3 protein results from TCRdb running MiXCR on the 5' RACE reads. The sample contains 430,000 or so distinct CDR3 sequences, more than 20% of which appear only once. These data also featured in a second study, about T cells expressing NK-cell markers.

The sequenced sample was CD4+ T cells sorted from blood. All receptors come from a woman under 30 in good health. Both conserved end residues are part of each CDR3. D genes are given only for firm matches. Only part of the rows carry a size: once, few, many, or a class if the clone is expanded.

DNA | CDR3 | V | D | size | J
TGTGCCAGCAGTGACAGTCTATACAATGAGCAGTTCTTC | CASSDSLYNEQFF | TRBV6-1 | - | - | TRBJ2-1
TGTGCCAGCAGTTTGGGGGTTTTAGGCCGTTTGGCAGATACGCAGTATTTT | CASSLGVLGRLADTQYF | TRBV12-3/TRBV12-4 | - | - | TRBJ2-3
TGCGCCAGCAGCTCGTCCAGCCTCCCTAGCGAGCAGTACTTC | CASSSSSLPSEQYF | TRBV4-3 | - | - | TRBJ2-7
TGTGCCACCGAGTTATCGGGGAGCTCCTATAATTCACCCCTCCACTTT | CATELSGSSYNSPLHF | TRBV15 | - | - | TRBJ1-6
TGCGCCAGCAGTGCCGGGACAGATGATACGCAGTATTTT | CASSAGTDDTQYF | TRBV10-1 | TRBD1 | - | TRBJ2-3
TGTGCCTGGAGTGTACAGGGTTATGAGCAGTTCTTC | CAWSVQGYEQFF | TRBV30 | - | few | TRBJ2-1
TGTGCCAGCAGTTTCCGACCAGGGAATGAGCAGTTCTTC | CASSFRPGNEQFF | TRBV12-3/TRBV12-4 | - | - | TRBJ2-1
TGCAGCGTTGCGGTTTTGGGGGCCCAGCAGTACTTC | CSVAVLGAQQYF | TRBV29-1 | - | - | TRBJ2-7
TGCGCCAGCAGCCAAGAACCAGCGGTGACCGGGGAGCTGTTTTTT | CASSQEPAVTGELFF | TRBV4-3 | - | - | TRBJ2-2
TGTGCCAGCAGCCGATCCCGACCTGACAGGATAGGCAATGAGCAGTTCTTC | CASSRSRPDRIGNEQFF | TRBV5-6 | - | - | TRBJ2-1
TGTGCCAGCTCACCACCCTCCTTCCGGGGGGATACGCAGTATTTT | CASSPPSFRGDTQYF | TRBV18 | - | - | TRBJ2-3
TGCGCCAGCAGCGTCTCCGGGACCGAGGAGACCCAGTACTTC | CASSVSGTEETQYF | TRBV5-1 | - | - | TRBJ2-5
TGTGCCAGCAGTTTTAGCGGGAGTTCGAATGAGCAGTTCTTC | CASSFSGSSNEQFF | TRBV6-5 | TRBD2 | - | TRBJ2-1
TGCAGCGTTCAAACTCAAGAGACCCAGTACTTC | CSVQTQETQYF | TRBV29-1 | - | - | TRBJ2-5
TGCAGTGCTAGAGATGCCCTAGCGGGACGGTACGAGCAGTACTTC | CSARDALAGRYEQYF | TRBV20-1 | TRBD2 | - | TRBJ2-7
TGTGCCAGCAGTTTAGCGCTAACGGCGGGAGCCAAAAACATTCAGTACTTC | CASSLALTAGAKNIQYF | TRBV12-3/TRBV12-4 | - | few | TRBJ2-4
TGTGCCATCAGTGAGGGACTAAGGGGAGATACGCAGTATTTT | CAISEGLRGDTQYF | TRBV10-3 | - | many | TRBJ2-3
TGCAGTGCTAGTTCAGTGACCTACGAGCAGTACTTC | CSASSVTYEQYF | TRBV20-1 | - | few | TRBJ2-7
TGTGCCAGCAGTGGGTTTCCCGGGACAGACAGGAACACTGAAGCTTTCTTT | CASSGFPGTDRNTEAFF | TRBV25-1 | TRBD1 | - | TRBJ1-1
TGTGCCATCCATGGGACTAGCCAGGATGAGCAGTTCTTC | CAIHGTSQDEQFF | TRBV10-3 | TRBD2 | - | TRBJ2-1
TGCAGTGCTAGAGGTCTGACTAGCGGGAGGGAGACCCAGTACTTC | CSARGLTSGRETQYF | TRBV20-1 | TRBD2 | few | TRBJ2-5
TGTGCCAGCAGCTTTGTCGGGGGGCTAGCCAAAAACATTCAGTACTTC | CASSFVGGLAKNIQYF | TRBV7-2 | - | - | TRBJ2-4
TGTGCCAGCAGAAACAGGGCGTATAGCAATCAGCCCCAGCATTTT | CASRNRAYSNQPQHF | TRBV6-1 | - | few | TRBJ1-5
TGTGCCAGCAGCTGGGCGGGGTACAATGAGCAGTTCTTC | CASSWAGYNEQFF | TRBV5-5 | - | - | TRBJ2-1
TGCGCCAGCAGCTTGGAGGGGGTTGGTCAGCCCCAGCATTTT | CASSLEGVGQPQHF | TRBV5-1 | - | few | TRBJ1-5
TGTGCCAGCAGTCCCCGACAGCAGGTCAAAATGAACACTGAAGCTTTCTTT | CASSPRQQVKMNTEAFF | TRBV12-3/TRBV12-4 | - | few | TRBJ1-1
TGTGCCAGCTCACCACGGACCAGACGGGAGCTGTTTTTT | CASSPRTRRELFF | TRBV18 | - | - | TRBJ2-2